The source of this T cell receptor (beta chain) is a study of long-term antiretroviral therapy in people with HIV (dated by TCRdb to between 2021 and 2024). Study-level background: The earliest samples were collected about a decade before the 2015 WHO recommendation for immediate ART, when ART was typically delayed until CD4 counts fell. A retrospective serial study tested whether ART initiation and durable HIV suppression were associated with changes in peripheral blood TRB repertoire composition and diversity. The cohort contributed fewer than 200 cryopreserved PBMC samples from about 30 adults with confirmed HIV infection, collected serially over a mean of around 6 years (range 1-12). Eleven of the 30 participants with HIV were female. No cross-contamination during QIAcube processing was seen in test extractions of a monoclonal T-cell line run alongside 30 to 35 polyclonal samples. The paper's findings and limits, for the study overall: Compared with controls, HIV repertoires had narrower CDR3 length ranges, and the network structure pointed to an antigen-experienced repertoire that shifted only slightly toward naive after ART. A significant increase in TRB diversity was found to be associated with ART initiation, although TRB diversity was observed to remain significantly below that of transplant donor controls even after long-term ART. Because PBMC availability was limited, only the TCR beta chain was sequenced, with no alpha chain pairing. Because cell numbers in pre-ART samples were limited, unsorted PBMC were profiled instead of sorted CD4+ and CD8+ T cells. The samples span the years 2004 to 2017, and the ART regimens used at that time may not be as effective as current regimens. Inferences about post-ART repertoire changes are limited because no data were available on ART adherence, viral resistance or therapy changes. At every time point, the repertoire was dominated by expanded TRB clones first identified before ART initiation, although this dominance fluctuated and, in many PLHIV, declined after ART.

To be included, a participant needed at least one PBMC sample from before ART initiation plus at least two post-ART samples. All participants with HIV were treated in the United States of America. Before DNA extraction, cryopreserved samples of about 0.95-11 million PBMC were thawed and then washed. At the time of the earliest PBMC sample, participants with HIV were aged between about 20 and 54 years. Per participant, PBMC samples came from 1-4 timepoints prior to ART initiation and 2-8 timepoints following ART initiation, for a median of 7 samples. Serial HIV viral load, CD4+ T-cell count, ART history and demographic data were obtained for every participant. Using a Qiagen kit on a QIAcube, genomic DNA was extracted from unsorted PBMC, with samples processed in batches of 12. The CDR3 starts with the cysteine, ends with the phenylalanine, and has 13 residues. Only the CDR3 DNA stays, 39 bases, in frame from base 1. CDR1 and CDR2, per the germline V gene, are SGHDT and YYEEEE. V gives up 1 base and J gives up 6 bases, and the segment between their germline ends measures 10 bases.

There are a few counts of this clone. The antigen this receptor binds is unknown. Base quality data are lacking; no much larger clone is found one base away. Sequencing of the TRB variable region was done with the immunoSEQ hsTCRB v3.0 assay at survey level resolution. The target sequencing depth for TRB was 40,000-50,000 T-cell genomes per sample. An Illumina MiSeq with a v3 150-cycle kit was used to sequence the pooled TRB libraries. Per the source publication's procedure: Repertoire analysis was run in R within a reproducible Nextflow workflow that covered QC, data transformation and analysis. LymphoSeq2, an R package for exploring AIRR-Seq data, was used to implement custom analyses. A few samples yielding fewer than 5000 total TRB sequences were excluded, leaving more than 150 analyzed HIV repertoires. Among the approximately 190 retained HIV repertoires, approximately 59 were collected before ART initiation and more than 120 after ART initiation. Repertoires were downsampled to 5000 TRB nucleotide sequences, with summary statistics averaged over 100 downsampling iterations. Only TRB sequences with CDR3 regions of at least seven amino acids were retained for analysis. Two measures captured diversity: a Shannon entropy-derived clonality score and the Gini coefficient. In the repertoire networks, any two of the top 5000 CDR3 amino acid sequences were connected whenever the two sequences differed by an edit distance of one. For TRB CDR3 amino acid sequences, GLIPH2 was used to predict antigen specificity groups and MHC restriction. Known CMV, EBV, HIV or tissue antigen associations were flagged by matching CDR3 amino acid sequences against VDJdb and McPAS-TCR. Pre-ART, post-ART and control groups were compared with Wilcoxon signed-rank tests and Holm-Bonferroni correction. The immuneACCESS repertoire file appears here via TCRdb, limited to in-frame rearrangements. These files lack a portion of the clones; in checked studies, under half of the deficit traces to unresolved V genes, and the cause of the others is not known. V and J calls and clone size are given by that table; D and trimming were obtained from the DNA. In all, the sample holds 35,000 or so clones, and approximately 83% of those were seen once. The leading ten clones occupy roughly 7.9% of the sample.

The source was unsorted PBMCs, collected 0.4 years before starting antiretroviral therapy. The clonotype originates from a man younger than 35 with HIV. The V and J genes are TRBV5-6 and TRBJ1-2; the best D guess is TRBD1, with 6 bases matching. Read as DNA, the sequence is TGTGCCAGCAGCTTGACAGGGCCAGATGGCTACACCTTC. The encoded protein is CASSLTGPDGYTF. The CDR3, completed at both ends by the reference TRBV5-6 and TRBJ1-2 genes, gives the full variable domain DAGVTQSPTHLIKTRGQQVTLRCSPKSGHDTVSWYQQALGQGPQFIFQYYEEEERQRGNFPDRFSGHQFPNYSSELNVNALLLGDSALYLCASSLTGPDGYTFGSGTRLTVV.